The rows below give T cell receptor beta chains drawn from one sample of a study of blood T cell repertoires in COVID-19. The data were produced by immunoSEQ multiplex PCR, yet TCRdb's version contains in-frame clones alone and is incomplete. The sample has around 150,000 clones; 85% to 90% are singletons. Sequencing was done on a sample of peripheral blood. The receptors were gathered from a man over 45 with active COVID-19. CDR3s include the opening cysteine and the closing phenylalanine or tryptophan. The D gene is left open where the match is weak. Clone size is not always given. Where it is, it says once, few, many or a class for expanded clones.

d_call,v_call,j_call,clone_size,cdr3_aa,cdr3_nt
.,TRBV19,TRBJ2-7,.,CASPEGDSYEQYF,TGTGCCAGTCCCGAGGGGGACTCCTACGAGCAGTACTTC
TRBD1,TRBV7-9,TRBJ1-4,.,CATLTGGGEKLFF,TGTGCCACTTTAACAGGGGGCGGTGAAAAACTGTTTTTT
TRBD1,TRBV6-5,TRBJ1-3,.,CASSYGTGAGNTIYF,TGTGCCAGCAGTTACGGAACAGGGGCTGGAAACACCATATATTTT
.,TRBV3-1/TRBV3-2,TRBJ2-1,once,CASSQTTGTEEQFF,TGTGCCAGCAGCCAAACGACAGGAACCGAGGAGCAGTTCTTC
TRBD1,TRBV6-6,TRBJ1-1,.,CASSTDRRAFF,TGTGCCAGCAGCACGGACAGGAGAGCTTTCTTT
.,TRBV18,TRBJ2-2,.,CASSRQAGELFF,TGTGCCAGCTCAAGACAGGCCGGGGAGCTGTTTTTT
.,TRBV27,TRBJ2-7,.,CASSLASSYEQYF,TGTGCCAGCAGTTTAGCGTCCTCCTACGAGCAGTACTTC
TRBD2,TRBV6-5,TRBJ2-1,.,CASSYTAGGYNEQFF,TGTGCCAGCAGTTACACAGCGGGGGGTTACAATGAGCAGTTCTTC
.,TRBV3-1/TRBV3-2,TRBJ1-2,.,CASSGASPVQSYGYTF,TGTGCCAGTAGTGGGGCCTCGCCCGTACAATCCTATGGCTACACCTTC
TRBD1,TRBV27,TRBJ2-7,.,CASSPAGTGPGQYF,TGTGCCAGCAGCCCCGCCGGGACAGGTCCGGGACAGTACTTC
.,TRBV29-1,TRBJ1-2,.,CSVEDIRDYGYTF,TGCAGCGTTGAAGATATCAGGGATTATGGCTACACCTTC
.,TRBV19,TRBJ1-2,.,CASSAQTGIYGYTF,TGTGCCAGTAGTGCCCAGACAGGTATCTATGGCTACACCTTC
TRBD1,TRBV5-4,TRBJ1-1,few,CASSLGDRRTEAFF,TGTGCCAGCAGCTTAGGGGACAGGCGAACTGAAGCTTTCTTT
TRBD1,TRBV15,TRBJ1-1,.,CATSRGGTGYTEAFF,TGTGCCACCAGCAGAGGGGGGACAGGATACACTGAAGCTTTCTTT
.,TRBV7-2,TRBJ1-2,.,CASSLTSDTYGYTF,TGTGCCAGCAGCCTAACCTCTGACACCTATGGCTACACCTTC
TRBD1,TRBV15,TRBJ1-1,.,CATSRPGQVANTEAFF,TGTGCCACCAGCAGGCCAGGACAGGTCGCGAACACTGAAGCTTTCTTT
TRBD2,TRBV5-4,TRBJ2-3,.,CASSPNSGGLGDTQYF,TGTGCCAGCAGCCCGAATAGCGGGGGCCTGGGAGATACGCAGTATTTT
.,TRBV3-1/TRBV3-2,TRBJ2-3,.,CASSPRGSSTDTQYF,TGTGCCAGCAGCCCCCGGGGGAGCAGCACAGATACGCAGTATTTT
.,TRBV6-5,TRBJ1-5,.,CASSPGETYQPQHF,TGTGCCAGCAGCCCCGGGGAAACTTATCAGCCCCAGCATTTT
.,TRBV5-1,TRBJ2-5,.,CASSLGPGYQETQYF,TGCGCCAGCAGCTTGGGCCCAGGGTACCAAGAGACCCAGTACTTC
TRBD1,TRBV18,TRBJ1-5,.,CASSPQAQGAGTSQPQHF,TGTGCCAGCTCACCACAGGCACAGGGGGCGGGTACGAGTCAGCCCCAGCATTTT
.,TRBV6-6,TRBJ1-5,.,CASQVGDQPQHF,TGTGCCTCCCAGGTAGGGGATCAGCCCCAGCATTTT
.,TRBV5-1,TRBJ2-3,.,CASSLVGGASTDTQYF,TGCGCCAGCAGCTTGGTGGGGGGAGCTAGCACAGATACGCAGTATTTT
.,TRBV12-5,TRBJ1-5,.,CASGLVELPQHF,TGTGCTAGTGGTTTGGTAGAGTTGCCCCAGCATTTT
.,TRBV5-1,TRBJ1-4,.,CATRQENNEKLFF,TGCGCCACTCGACAGGAGAATAATGAAAAACTGTTTTTT
TRBD1,TRBV5-6,TRBJ2-7,.,CASSLGDSALYEQYF,TGTGCCAGCAGCTTGGGGGACAGCGCACTCTACGAGCAGTACTTC
TRBD1,TRBV30,TRBJ2-1,.,CAWSHRDRGFNEQFF,TGTGCCTGGAGTCACCGGGACAGGGGGTTCAATGAGCAGTTCTTC